This TCR beta chain was documented in a study of blood T cell repertoires in COVID-19. Study at large: Sites in the United States, Italy and Spain provided acute and convalescent COVID-19 samples.

Per the original methods: Reference gene primer amplification in the assay estimated nucleated cell counts. TCRdb's copy holds only in-frame clones and misses some; the assay was immunoSEQ multiplex PCR. That table furnishes V, J and clone size, whereas the DNA furnished D and trimming. The sample gives 490,000 or so clones, about 85% of which show up once; more than 7.5% is in the top ten. The clonotype was recovered from a woman aged 55-69 years who had recovered from COVID-19. Sequenced sample: PBMCs or T cells enriched from blood (not recorded which).

CDR3 coding DNA: TGTGCCAGCAGCTCGATGGACAGGGACGGATATGGCTACACCTTC. It yields the protein CASSSMDRDGYGYTF. This rearrangement joins TRBV5-6 to TRBJ1-2, with TRBD1 matching over 8 bases. The CDR3 totals 15 residues. Losses at the gene ends were 3 bases for V and 5 bases for J; bases not matched to a gene: 9. In germline, CDR1 is SGHDT, CDR2 YYEEEE.